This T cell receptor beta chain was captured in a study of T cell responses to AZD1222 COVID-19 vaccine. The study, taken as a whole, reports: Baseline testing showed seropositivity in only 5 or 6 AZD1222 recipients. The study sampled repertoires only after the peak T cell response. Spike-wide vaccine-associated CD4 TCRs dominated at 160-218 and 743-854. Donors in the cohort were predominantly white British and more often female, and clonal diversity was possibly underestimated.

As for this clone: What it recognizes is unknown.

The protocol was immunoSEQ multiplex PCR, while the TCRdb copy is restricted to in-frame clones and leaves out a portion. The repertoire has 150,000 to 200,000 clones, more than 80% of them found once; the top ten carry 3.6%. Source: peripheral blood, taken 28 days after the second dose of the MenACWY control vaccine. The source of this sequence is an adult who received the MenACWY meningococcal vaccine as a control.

The CDR3 nucleotides read TGTGCCAGCAGCTCCAGGGACAGCTCTAATGAAAAACTGTTTTTT. Residues: CASSSRDSSNEKLFF. The rearrangement links TRBV6-5 to TRBJ1-4, with 7 bases lining up with TRBD1. The length of the CDR3 is 15 residues. Germline trimming cut 6 bases from V and 3 bases from J; bases unmatched to any gene: 7. CDR1 and CDR2 from the germline V gene are MNHEY and SVGAGI.